This TCR beta chain was identified in a study of radiotherapy plus CTLA-4 blockade in lung cancer. Study background: Among enrolled patients, about 18% responded and roughly 30% achieved disease control. Study outcomes and limitations: Subsequent to radiotherapy plus ipilimumab, tumor-derived TCR clones underwent expansion in blood. The best prediction of response reportedly came from early blood T cell clone dynamics, with interferon-beta.

Germline V lookup: CDR1 SGHTA, CDR2 FQGTGA. This CDR3 region has 14 residues. V lost 4 bases and J 1 base, leaving 7 bases between the germline ends. Chemo-refractory metastatic non-small-cell lung cancer patients received focal radiation with ipilimumab CTLA-4 blockade. As for this clone: Its specificity is unknown.

TCRdb's table, derived via immunoSEQ multiplex PCR, lists solely in-frame clones and lacks some. The sample carries about 25,000 clones, 70% to 75% recorded once. The rearrangement joins TRBV7-3 to TRBJ2-2; D might be TRBD1 (5 bases). The sample was peripheral blood, taken from a patient treated with radiotherapy plus ipilimumab. The origin of this receptor is a human donor with non-small cell lung cancer whose response to radiotherapy plus ipilimumab could not be evaluated. The CDR3 nucleotides read TGTGCCAGCAGCTCGCAGGGGAACACCGGGGAGCTGTTTTTT. As protein: CASSSQGNTGELFF.